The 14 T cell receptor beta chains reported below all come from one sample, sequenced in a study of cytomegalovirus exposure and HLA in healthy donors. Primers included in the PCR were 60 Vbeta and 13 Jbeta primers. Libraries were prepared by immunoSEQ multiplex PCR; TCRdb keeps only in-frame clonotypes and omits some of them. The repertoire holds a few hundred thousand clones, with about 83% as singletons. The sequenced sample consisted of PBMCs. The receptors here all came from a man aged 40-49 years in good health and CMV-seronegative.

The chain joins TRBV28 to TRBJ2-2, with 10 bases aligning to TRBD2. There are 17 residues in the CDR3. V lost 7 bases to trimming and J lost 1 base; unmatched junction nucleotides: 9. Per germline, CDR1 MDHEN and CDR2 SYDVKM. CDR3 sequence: CASTRLRTSGNTGELFF. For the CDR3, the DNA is TGTGCCAGCACCAGACTTCGGACTAGCGGGAACACCGGGGAGCTGTTTTTT.

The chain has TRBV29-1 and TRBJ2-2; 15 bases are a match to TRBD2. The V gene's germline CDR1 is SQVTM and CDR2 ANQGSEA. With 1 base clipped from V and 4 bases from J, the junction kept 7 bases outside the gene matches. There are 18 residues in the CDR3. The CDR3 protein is CSVEVGGLAGGLTGELFF. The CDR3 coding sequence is TGCAGCGTTGAAGTCGGGGGACTAGCGGGAGGTCTCACCGGGGAGCTGTTTTTT.

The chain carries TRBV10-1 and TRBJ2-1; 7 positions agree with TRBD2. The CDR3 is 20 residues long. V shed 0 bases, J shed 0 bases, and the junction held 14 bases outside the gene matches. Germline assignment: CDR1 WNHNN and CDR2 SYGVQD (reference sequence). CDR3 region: CASSESFYFEERGSYNEQFF. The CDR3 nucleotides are TGCGCCAGCAGTGAGTCGTTCTATTTCGAAGAGCGGGGCTCCTACAATGAGCAGTTCTTC.

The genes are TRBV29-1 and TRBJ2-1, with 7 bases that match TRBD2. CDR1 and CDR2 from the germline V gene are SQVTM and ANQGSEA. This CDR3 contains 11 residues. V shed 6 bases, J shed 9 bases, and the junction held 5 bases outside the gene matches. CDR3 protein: CSVGGGSEQFF. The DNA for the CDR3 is TGCAGCGTCGGCGGGGGTAGTGAGCAGTTCTTC.

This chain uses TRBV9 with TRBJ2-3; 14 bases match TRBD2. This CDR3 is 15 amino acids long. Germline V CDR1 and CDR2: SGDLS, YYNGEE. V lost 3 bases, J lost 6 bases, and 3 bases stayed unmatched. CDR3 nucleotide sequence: TGTGCCAGCAGCGGACTAGCGGGGGGGCTTGATACGCAGTATTTT. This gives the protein CASSGLAGGLDTQYF.

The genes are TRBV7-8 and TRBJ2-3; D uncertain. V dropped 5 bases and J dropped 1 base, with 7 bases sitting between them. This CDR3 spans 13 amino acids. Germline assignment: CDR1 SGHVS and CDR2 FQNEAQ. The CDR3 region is CASSPIRTDTQYF. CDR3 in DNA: TGTGCCAGCAGCCCTATACGCACAGATACGCAGTATTTT.

The CDR3 reads CASKQVAKNIQYF. In DNA, the CDR3 is TGTGCCAGCAAGCAAGTAGCCAAAAACATTCAGTACTTC. The chain uses TRBV6-5 and TRBJ2-4; D uncertain. The length of the CDR3 is 13 residues. Germline lookup yields CDR1 MNHEY and CDR2 SVGAGI. Trimming removed 7 bases at V and 0 bases at J, with 7 bases between.

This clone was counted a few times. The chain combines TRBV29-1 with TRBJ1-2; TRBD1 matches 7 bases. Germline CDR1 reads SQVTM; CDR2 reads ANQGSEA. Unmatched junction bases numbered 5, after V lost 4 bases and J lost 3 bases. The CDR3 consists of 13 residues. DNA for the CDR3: TGCAGCGTTGTGCGGACAGGCCACTATGGCTACACCTTC. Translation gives CSVVRTGHYGYTF.

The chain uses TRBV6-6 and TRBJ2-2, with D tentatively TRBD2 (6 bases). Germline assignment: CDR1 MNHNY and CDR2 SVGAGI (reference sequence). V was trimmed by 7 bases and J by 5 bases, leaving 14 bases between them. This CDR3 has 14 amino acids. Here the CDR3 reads CASTARTTTGELFF. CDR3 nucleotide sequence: TGTGCCAGCACGGCTCGGACTACGACCGGGGAGCTGTTTTTT.

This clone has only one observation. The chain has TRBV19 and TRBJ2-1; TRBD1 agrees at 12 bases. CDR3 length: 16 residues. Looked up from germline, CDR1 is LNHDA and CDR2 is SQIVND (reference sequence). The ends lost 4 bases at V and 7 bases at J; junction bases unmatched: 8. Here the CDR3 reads CASSSFRDRGLNEQFF. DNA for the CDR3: TGTGCCAGTAGTAGCTTCCGGGACAGGGGGCTTAATGAGCAGTTCTTC.

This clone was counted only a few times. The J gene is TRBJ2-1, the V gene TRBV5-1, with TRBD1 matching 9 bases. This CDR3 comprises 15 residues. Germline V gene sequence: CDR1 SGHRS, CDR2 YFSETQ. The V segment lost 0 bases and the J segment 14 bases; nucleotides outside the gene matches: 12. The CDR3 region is CASSLAFERRTGEFF. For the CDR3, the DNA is TGCGCCAGCAGCTTGGCCTTCGAAAGGAGGACAGGGGAGTTCTTC. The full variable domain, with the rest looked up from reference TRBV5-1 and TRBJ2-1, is KAGVTQTPRYLIKTRGQQVTLSCSPISGHRSVSWYQQTPGQGLQFLFEYFSETQRNKGNFPGRFSGRQFSNSRSEMNVSTLELGDSALYLCASSLAFERRTGEFFGPGTRLTVL.

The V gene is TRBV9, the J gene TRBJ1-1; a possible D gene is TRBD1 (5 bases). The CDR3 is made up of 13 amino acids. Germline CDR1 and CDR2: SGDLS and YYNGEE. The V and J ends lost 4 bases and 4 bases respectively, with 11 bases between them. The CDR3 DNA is TGTGCCAGCAGCATCCCAGGGTTCACTGAAGCTTTCTTT. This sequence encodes CASSIPGFTEAFF.

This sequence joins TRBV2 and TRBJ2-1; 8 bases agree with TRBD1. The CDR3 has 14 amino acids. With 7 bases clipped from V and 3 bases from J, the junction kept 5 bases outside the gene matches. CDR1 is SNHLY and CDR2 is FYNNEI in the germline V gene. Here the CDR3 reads CASIQDRVYNEQFF. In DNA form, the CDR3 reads TGTGCCAGCATTCAGGACAGGGTCTACAATGAGCAGTTCTTC.

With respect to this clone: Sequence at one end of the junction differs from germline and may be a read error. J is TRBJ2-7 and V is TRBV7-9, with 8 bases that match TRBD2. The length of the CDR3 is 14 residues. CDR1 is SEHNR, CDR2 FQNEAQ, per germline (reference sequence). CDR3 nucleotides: TGTTCCAGCAGCCCGGGGGGGGGCGTCTACGAGCAGTACTTC. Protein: CSSSPGGGVYEQYF. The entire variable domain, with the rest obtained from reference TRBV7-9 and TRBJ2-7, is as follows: DTGVSQNPRHKITKRGQNVTFRCDPISEHNRLYWYRQTLGQGPEFLTYFQNEAQLEKSRLLSDRFSAERPKGSFSTLEIQRTEQGDSAMYLCSSSPGGGVYEQYFGPGTRLTVT.